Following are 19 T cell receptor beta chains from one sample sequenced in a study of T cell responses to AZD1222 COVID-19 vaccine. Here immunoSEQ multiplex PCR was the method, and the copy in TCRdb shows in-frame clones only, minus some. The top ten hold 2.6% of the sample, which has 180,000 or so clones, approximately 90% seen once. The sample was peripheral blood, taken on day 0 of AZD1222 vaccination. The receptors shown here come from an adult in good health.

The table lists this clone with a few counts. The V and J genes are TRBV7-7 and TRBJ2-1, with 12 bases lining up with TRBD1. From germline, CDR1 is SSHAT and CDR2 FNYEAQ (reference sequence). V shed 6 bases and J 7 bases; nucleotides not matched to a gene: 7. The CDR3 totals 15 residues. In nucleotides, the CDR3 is TGTGCCAGCAGTTCGGGACAGGGGGCGCCGAATGAGCAGTTCTTC. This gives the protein CASSSGQGAPNEQFF.

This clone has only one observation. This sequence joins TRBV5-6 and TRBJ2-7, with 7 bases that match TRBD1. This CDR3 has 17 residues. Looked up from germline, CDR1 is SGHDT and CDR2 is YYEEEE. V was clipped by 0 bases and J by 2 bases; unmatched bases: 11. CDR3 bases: TGTGCCAGCAGCTTGGGGGGTGTTATCGGGACAGCCTACGAGCAGTACTTC. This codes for CASSLGGVIGTAYEQYF.

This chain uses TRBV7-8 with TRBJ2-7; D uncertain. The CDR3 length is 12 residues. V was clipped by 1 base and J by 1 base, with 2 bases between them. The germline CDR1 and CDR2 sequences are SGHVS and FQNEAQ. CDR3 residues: CASSLVSYEQYF. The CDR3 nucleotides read TGTGCCAGCAGCTTAGTGTCCTACGAGCAGTACTTC.

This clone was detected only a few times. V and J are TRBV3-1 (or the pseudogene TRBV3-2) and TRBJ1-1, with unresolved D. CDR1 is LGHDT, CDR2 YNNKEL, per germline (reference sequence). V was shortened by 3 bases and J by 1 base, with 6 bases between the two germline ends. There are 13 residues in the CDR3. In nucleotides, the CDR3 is TGTGCCAGCAGCCATTGGGGGAACACTGAAGCTTTCTTT. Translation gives CASSHWGNTEAFF.

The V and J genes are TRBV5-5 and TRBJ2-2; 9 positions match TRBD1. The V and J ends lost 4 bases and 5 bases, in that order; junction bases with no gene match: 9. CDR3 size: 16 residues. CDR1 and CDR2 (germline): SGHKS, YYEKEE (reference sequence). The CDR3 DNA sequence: TGTGCCAGCAGCGGAACAGGGGGCGCGGGAACCGGGGAGCTGTTTTTT. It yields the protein CASSGTGGAGTGELFF. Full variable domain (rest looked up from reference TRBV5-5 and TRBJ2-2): DAGVTQSPTHLIKTRGQQVTLRCSPISGHKSVSWYQQVLGQGPQFIFQYYEKEERGRGNFPDRFSARQFPNYSSELNVNALLLGDSALYLCASSGTGGAGTGELFFGEGSRLTVL.

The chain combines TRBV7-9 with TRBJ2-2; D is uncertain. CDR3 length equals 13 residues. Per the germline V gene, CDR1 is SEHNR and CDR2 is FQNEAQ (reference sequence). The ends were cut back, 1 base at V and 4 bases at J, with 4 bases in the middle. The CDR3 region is CASSLEGTGELFF. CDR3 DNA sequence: TGTGCCAGCAGCTTAGAGGGCACCGGGGAGCTGTTTTTT.

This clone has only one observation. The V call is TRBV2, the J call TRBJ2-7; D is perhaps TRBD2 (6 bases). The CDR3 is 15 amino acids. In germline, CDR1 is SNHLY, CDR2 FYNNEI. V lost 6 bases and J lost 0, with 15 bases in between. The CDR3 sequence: CASSPPGESSYEQYF. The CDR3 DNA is TGTGCCAGCAGCCCCCCGGGGGAGAGCTCCTACGAGCAGTACTTC.

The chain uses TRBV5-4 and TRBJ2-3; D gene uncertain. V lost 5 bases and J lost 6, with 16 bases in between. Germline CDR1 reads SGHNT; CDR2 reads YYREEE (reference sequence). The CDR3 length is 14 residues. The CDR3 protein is CASRQSVSQDTQYF. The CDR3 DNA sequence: TGTGCCAGCAGACAGAGCGTATCCCAGGATACGCAGTATTTT.

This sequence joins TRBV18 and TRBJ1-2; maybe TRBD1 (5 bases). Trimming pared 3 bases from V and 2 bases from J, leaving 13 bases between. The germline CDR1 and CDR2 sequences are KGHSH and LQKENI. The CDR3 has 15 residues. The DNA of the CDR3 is TGTGCCAGCTCACCCGGGGGAGGACCGAACTATGGCTACACCTTC. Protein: CASSPGGGPNYGYTF. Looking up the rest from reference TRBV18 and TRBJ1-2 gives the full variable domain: NAGVMQNPRHLVRRRGQEARLRCSPMKGHSHVYWYRQLPEEGLKFMVYLQKENIIDESGMPKERFSAEFPKEGPSILRIQQVVRGDSAAYFCASSPGGGPNYGYTFGSGTRLTVV.

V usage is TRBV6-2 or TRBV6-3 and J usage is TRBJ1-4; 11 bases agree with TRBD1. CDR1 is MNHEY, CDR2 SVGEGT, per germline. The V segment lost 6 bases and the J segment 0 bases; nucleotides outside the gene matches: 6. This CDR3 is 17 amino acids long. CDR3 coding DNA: TGTGCCAGCAGCCGGACAGGGGGCTTTGCAACTAATGAAAAACTGTTTTTT. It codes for CASSRTGGFATNEKLFF.

The CDR3, as DNA: TGTGCCAGCATCCAACTAGCGGAACACACCGGGGAGCTGTTTTTT. Its protein is CASIQLAEHTGELFF. The V and J genes are TRBV6-5 and TRBJ2-2, with 8 nucleotides matching TRBD2. The CDR3 extends over 15 amino acids. CDR1 is MNHEY and CDR2 is SVGAGI in the germline V gene. V gave up 7 bases and J gave up 3 bases; unmatched junction bases: 7.

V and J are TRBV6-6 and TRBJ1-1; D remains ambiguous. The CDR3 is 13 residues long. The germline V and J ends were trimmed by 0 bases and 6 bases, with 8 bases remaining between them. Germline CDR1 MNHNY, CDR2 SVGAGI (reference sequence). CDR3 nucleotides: TGTGCCAGCAGTTACTCGTCCATATCTGAAGCTTTCTTT. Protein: CASSYSSISEAFF.

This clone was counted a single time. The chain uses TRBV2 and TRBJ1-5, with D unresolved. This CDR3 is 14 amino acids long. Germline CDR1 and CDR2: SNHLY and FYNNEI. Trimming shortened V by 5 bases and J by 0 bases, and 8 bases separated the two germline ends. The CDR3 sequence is CASSRTSSNQPQHF. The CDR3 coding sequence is TGTGCCAGCAGTCGGACTTCTAGCAATCAGCCCCAGCATTTT. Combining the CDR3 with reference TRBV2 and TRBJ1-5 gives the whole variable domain EPEVTQTPSHQVTQMGQEVILRCVPISNHLYFYWYRQILGQKVEFLVSFYNNEISEKSEIFDDQFSVERPDGSNFTLKIRSTKLEDSAMYFCASSRTSSNQPQHFGDGTRLSIL.

This chain's CDR3 is CATSVGLAGYYEQYF. The CDR3 bases are TGTGCCACCAGCGTGGGACTAGCGGGTTACTACGAGCAGTACTTC. This chain links TRBV15 with TRBJ2-7, with TRBD2 matching 12 bases. The CDR3 is 15 amino acids. The V gene end was trimmed by 5 bases and the J gene end by 3 bases; junction bases not matched to a gene: 5. The V gene's germline CDR1 is LNHNV and CDR2 YYDKDF (reference sequence).

The CDR3 is CSVQSYRSTGNTIYF. CDR3 coding DNA: TGCAGCGTTCAATCCTATCGATCAACTGGAAACACCATATATTTT. V and J are TRBV29-1 and TRBJ1-3; D is unclear. The germline V gene has CDR1 SQVTM and CDR2 ANQGSEA. This CDR3 contains 15 residues. The V end lost 5 bases, the J end lost 2 bases, and 16 bases lay between the germline ends.

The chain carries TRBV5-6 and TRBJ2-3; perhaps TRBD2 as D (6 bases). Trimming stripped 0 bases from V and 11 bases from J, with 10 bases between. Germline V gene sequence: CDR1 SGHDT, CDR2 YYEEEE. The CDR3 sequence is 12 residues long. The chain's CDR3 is CASSLAGDGQYF. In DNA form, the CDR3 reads TGTGCCAGCAGCTTGGCGGGAGATGGGCAGTATTTT.

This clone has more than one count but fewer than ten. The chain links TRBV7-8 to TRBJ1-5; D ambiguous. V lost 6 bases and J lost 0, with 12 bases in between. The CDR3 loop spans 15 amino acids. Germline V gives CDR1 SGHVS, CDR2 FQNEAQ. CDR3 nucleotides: TGTGCCAGCAGTCTAGGGTCAAATAGCAATCAGCCCCAGCATTTT. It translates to CASSLGSNSNQPQHF.

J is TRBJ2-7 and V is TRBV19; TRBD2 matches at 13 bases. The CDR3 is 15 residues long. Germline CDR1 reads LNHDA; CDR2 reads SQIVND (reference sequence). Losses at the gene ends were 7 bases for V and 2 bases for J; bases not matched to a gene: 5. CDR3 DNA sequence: TGTGCCAGTACCTCAGGGACTAGCGGGACCTACGAGCAGTACTTC. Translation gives CASTSGTSGTYEQYF.

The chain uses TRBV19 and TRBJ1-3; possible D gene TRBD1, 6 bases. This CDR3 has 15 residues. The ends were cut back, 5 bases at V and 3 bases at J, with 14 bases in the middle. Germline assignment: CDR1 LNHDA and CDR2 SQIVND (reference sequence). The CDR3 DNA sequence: TGTGCCAGTAGTCCACAGGGTAGAGATGGAAACACCATATATTTT. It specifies CASSPQGRDGNTIYF.